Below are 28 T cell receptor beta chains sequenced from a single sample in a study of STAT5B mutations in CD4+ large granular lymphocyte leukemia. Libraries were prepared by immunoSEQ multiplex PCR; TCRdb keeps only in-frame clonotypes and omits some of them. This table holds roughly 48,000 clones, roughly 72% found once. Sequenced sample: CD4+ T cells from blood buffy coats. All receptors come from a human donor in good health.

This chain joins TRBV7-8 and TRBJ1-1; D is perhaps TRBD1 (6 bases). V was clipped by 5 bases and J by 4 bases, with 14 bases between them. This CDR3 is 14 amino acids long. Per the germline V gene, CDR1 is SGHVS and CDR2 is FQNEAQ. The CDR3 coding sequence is TGTGCCAGCAGCCTAAGTACAGGGATCACTGAAGCTTTCTTT. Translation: CASSLSTGITEAFF. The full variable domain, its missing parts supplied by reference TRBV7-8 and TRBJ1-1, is GAGVSQSPRYKVAKRGQDVALRCDPISGHVSLFWYQQALGQGPEFLTYFQNEAQLDKSGLPSDRFFAERPEGSVSTLKIQRTQQEDSAVYLCASSLSTGITEAFFGQGTRLTVV.

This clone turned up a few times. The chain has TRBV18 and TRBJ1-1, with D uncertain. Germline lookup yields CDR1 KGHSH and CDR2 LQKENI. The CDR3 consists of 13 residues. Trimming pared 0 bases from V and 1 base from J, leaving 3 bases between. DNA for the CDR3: TGTGCCAGCTCACCACCCGGGAACACTGAAGCTTTCTTT. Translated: CASSPPGNTEAFF.

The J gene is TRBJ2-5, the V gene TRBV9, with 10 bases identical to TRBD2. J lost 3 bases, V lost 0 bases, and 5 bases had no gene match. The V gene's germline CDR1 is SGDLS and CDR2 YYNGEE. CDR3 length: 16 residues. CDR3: CASSVGSTSGEETQYF. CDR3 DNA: TGTGCCAGCAGCGTAGGGTCAACTAGCGGGGAAGAGACCCAGTACTTC.

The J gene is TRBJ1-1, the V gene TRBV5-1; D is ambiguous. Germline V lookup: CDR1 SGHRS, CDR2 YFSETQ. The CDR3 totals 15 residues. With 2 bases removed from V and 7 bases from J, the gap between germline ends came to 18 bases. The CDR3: CASSFGWAEGGEAFF. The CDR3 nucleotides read TGCGCCAGCAGCTTTGGGTGGGCGGAGGGAGGTGAAGCTTTCTTT.

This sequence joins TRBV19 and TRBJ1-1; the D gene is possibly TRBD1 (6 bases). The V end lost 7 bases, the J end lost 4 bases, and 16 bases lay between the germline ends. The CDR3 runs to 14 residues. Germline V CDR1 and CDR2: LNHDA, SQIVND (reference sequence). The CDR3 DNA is TGTGCCAGTAACGAACAGGGCAGGGGCACTGAAGCTTTCTTT. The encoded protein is CASNEQGRGTEAFF.

CDR3: CASSPPRGRTGELFF. As DNA, the CDR3 is TGTGCCAGCTCACCACCCAGGGGGCGGACCGGGGAGCTGTTTTTT. The J gene is TRBJ2-2, the V gene TRBV18, with 8 bases lining up with TRBD1. The CDR3 has 15 amino acids. Germline-derived CDR1 and CDR2 are KGHSH and LQKENI. J gave up 5 bases and V 0 bases, and 2 bases lay outside the gene matches.

The CDR3 region has the DNA TGTGCCTGGACTAGAGGTGAAGCTAACTATGGCTACACCTTC. Its translation: CAWTRGEANYGYTF. The chain joins TRBV30 to TRBJ1-2; D remains ambiguous. V was pared by 4 bases and J by 0 bases, with 12 bases between. CDR1 is GTSNPN and CDR2 is SVGIG in the germline V gene (reference sequence). The CDR3 covers 14 residues.

CDR3 sequence reads: CASSQEASNYGYTF. In nucleotides, the CDR3 is TGCGCCAGCAGCCAAGAGGCATCTAACTATGGCTACACCTTC. This sequence joins TRBV4-1 and TRBJ1-2; D is ambiguous. Per the germline V gene, CDR1 is MGHRA and CDR2 is YSYEKL. Trimming stripped 0 bases from V and 0 bases from J, with 5 bases between. The CDR3 consists of 14 residues.

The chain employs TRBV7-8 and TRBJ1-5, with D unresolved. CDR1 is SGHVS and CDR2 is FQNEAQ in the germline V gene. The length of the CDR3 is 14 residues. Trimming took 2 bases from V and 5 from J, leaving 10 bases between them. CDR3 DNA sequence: TGTGCCAGCAGCTTAACGGGGAGAGATCAGCCCCAGCATTTT. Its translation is CASSLTGRDQPQHF.

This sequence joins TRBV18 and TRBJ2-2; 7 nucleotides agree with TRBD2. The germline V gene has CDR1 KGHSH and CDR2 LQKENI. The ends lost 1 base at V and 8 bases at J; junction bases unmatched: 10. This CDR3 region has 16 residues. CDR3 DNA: TGTGCCAGCTCACCACAGCGGGAACCAGGGTCTGGGGAGCTGTTTTTT. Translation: CASSPQREPGSGELFF.

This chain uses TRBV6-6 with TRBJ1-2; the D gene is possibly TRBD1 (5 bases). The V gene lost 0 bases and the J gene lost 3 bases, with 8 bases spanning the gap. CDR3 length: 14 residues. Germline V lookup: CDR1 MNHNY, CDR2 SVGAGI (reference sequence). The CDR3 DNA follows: TGTGCCAGCAGTTACTCGGGCAGGGACTATGGCTACACCTTC. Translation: CASSYSGRDYGYTF.

CDR3 DNA: TGTGCCAGCAGGACAGCGGCTCCCACGGAAAAACTGTTTTTT. This gives the protein CASRTAAPTEKLFF. V usage is TRBV2 and J usage is TRBJ1-4; a possible D gene is TRBD1 (5 bases). Trimming left V 6 bases short and J 8 bases short, with 16 bases between. The CDR3 length is 14 residues. The germline V gene has CDR1 SNHLY and CDR2 FYNNEI.

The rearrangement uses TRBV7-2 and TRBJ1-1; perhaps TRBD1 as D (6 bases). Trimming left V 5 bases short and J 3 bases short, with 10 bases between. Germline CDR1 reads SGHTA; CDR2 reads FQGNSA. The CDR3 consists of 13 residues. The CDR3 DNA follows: TGTGCCAGCAGCAGGGCAGGGGACACTGAAGCTTTCTTT. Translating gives CASSRAGDTEAFF.

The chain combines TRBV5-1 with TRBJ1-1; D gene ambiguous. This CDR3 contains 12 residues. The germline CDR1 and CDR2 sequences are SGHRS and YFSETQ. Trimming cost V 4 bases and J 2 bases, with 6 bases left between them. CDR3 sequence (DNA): TGCGCCAGCAGCCCAGGTAACACTGAAGCTTTCTTT. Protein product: CASSPGNTEAFF. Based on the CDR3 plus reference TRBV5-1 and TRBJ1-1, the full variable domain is KAGVTQTPRYLIKTRGQQVTLSCSPISGHRSVSWYQQTPGQGLQFLFEYFSETQRNKGNFPGRFSGRQFSNSRSEMNVSTLELGDSALYLCASSPGNTEAFFGQGTRLTVV.

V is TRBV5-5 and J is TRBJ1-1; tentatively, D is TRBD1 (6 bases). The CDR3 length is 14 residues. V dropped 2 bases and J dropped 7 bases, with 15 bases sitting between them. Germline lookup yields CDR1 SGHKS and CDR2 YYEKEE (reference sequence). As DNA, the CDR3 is TGTGCCAGCAGCTTCACTGGGGGGGCGGTTGAAGCTTTCTTT. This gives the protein CASSFTGGAVEAFF.

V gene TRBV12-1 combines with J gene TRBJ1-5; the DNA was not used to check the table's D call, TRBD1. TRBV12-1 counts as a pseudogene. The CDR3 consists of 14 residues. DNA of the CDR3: TGTGCCAGCAGCTTCAGGAATAGCAATCAGCCCCAGCATTTT. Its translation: CASSFRNSNQPQHF.

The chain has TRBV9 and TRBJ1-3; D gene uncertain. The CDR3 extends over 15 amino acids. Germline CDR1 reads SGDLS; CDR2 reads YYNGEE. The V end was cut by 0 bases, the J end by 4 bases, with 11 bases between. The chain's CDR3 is CASSVDLSLGNTIYF. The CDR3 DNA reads TGTGCCAGCAGCGTAGATCTCAGCCTCGGAAACACCATATATTTT.

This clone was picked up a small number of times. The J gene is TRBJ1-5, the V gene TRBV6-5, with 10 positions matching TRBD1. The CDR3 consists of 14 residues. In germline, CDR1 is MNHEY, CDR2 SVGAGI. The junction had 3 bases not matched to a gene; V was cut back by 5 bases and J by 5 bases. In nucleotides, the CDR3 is TGTGCCAGCAGTGGCGGACAGGGGGATCAGCCCCAGCATTTT. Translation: CASSGGQGDQPQHF.

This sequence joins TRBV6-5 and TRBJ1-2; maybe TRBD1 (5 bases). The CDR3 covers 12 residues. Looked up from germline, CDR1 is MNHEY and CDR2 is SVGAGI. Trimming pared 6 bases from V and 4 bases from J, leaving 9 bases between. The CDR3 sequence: CASRDTSYGYTF. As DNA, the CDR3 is TGTGCCAGCAGGGACACTAGCTATGGCTACACCTTC.

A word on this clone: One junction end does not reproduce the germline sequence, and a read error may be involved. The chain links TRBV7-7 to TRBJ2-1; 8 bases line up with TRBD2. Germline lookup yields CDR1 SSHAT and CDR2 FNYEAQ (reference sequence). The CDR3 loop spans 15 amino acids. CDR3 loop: CASSPGTSNHNEQFF. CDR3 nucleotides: TGTGCTAGCAGTCCCGGGACTAGTAACCACAATGAGCAGTTCTTC. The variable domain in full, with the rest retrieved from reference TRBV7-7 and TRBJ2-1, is GAGVSQSPRYKVTKRGQDVTLRCDPISSHATLYWYQQALGQGPEFLTYFNYEAQPDKSGLPSDRFSAERPEGSISTLTIQRTEQRDSAMYRCASSPGTSNHNEQFFGPGTRLTVL.

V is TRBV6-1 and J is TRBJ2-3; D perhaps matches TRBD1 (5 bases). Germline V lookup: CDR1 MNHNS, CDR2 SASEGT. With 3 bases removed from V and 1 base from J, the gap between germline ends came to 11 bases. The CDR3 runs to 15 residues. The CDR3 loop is CASSEQGSGTDTQYF. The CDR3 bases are TGTGCCAGCAGTGAGCAGGGTTCGGGCACAGATACGCAGTATTTT.

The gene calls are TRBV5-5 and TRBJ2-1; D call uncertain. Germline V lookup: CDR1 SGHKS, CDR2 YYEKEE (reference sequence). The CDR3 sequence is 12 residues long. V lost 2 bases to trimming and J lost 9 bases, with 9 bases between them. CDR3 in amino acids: CASSFLGSEQFF. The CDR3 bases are TGTGCCAGCAGCTTCTTGGGCTCTGAGCAGTTCTTC.

CDR3 bases: TGTGCCAGCAGCTGGACTAGCGGGGGGAAAGATACGCAGTATTTT. It yields the protein CASSWTSGGKDTQYF. The chain recombines TRBV5-6 with TRBJ2-3; TRBD2 aligns across 14 bases. The germline CDR1 and CDR2 sequences are SGHDT and YYEEEE. The V gene end was trimmed by 3 bases and the J gene end by 5 bases; junction bases not matched to a gene: 2. The CDR3 is 15 amino acids.

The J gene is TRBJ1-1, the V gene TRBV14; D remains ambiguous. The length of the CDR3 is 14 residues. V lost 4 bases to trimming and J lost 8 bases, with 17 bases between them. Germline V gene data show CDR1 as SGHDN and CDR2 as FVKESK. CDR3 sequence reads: CASSPDTRSTEAFF. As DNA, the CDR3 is TGTGCCAGCAGCCCCGATACAAGAAGCACCGAAGCTTTCTTT. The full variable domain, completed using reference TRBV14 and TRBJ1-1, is EAGVTQFPSHSVIEKGQTVTLRCDPISGHDNLYWYRRVMGKEIKFLLHFVKESKQDESGMPNNRFLAERTGGTYSTLKVQPAELEDSGVYFCASSPDTRSTEAFFGQGTRLTVV.

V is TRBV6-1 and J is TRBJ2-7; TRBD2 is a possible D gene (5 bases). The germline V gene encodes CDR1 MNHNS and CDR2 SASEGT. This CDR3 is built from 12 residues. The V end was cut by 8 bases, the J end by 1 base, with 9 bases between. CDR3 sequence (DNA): TGTGCCAGCGAGGGCCTATCCTACGAGCAGTACTTC. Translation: CASEGLSYEQYF.

The DNA of the CDR3 is TGCGCCAGCACTCCGACAGGGGTCAATGAGCAGTTCTTC. Encoded protein: CASTPTGVNEQFF. The chain has TRBV5-1 and TRBJ2-1; 8 bases fit TRBD1. This CDR3 has 13 amino acids. Trimming removed 6 bases from V and 6 bases from J; junction bases left unmatched: 5. The germline gives CDR1 SGHRS, CDR2 YFSETQ. Filled out from reference TRBV5-1 and TRBJ2-1, the complete variable domain reads KAGVTQTPRYLIKTRGQQVTLSCSPISGHRSVSWYQQTPGQGLQFLFEYFSETQRNKGNFPGRFSGRQFSNSRSEMNVSTLELGDSALYLCASTPTGVNEQFFGPGTRLTVL.

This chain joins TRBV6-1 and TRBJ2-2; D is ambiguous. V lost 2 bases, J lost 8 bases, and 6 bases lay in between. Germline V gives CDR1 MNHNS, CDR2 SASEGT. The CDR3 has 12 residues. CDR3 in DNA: TGTGCCAGCAGTGAAACCCCGGGGGAGCTGTTTTTT. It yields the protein CASSETPGELFF.

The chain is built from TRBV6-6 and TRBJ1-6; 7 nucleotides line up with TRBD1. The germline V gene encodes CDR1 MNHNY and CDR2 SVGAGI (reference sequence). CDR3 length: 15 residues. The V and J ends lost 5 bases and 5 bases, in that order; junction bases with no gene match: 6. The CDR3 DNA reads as TGTGCCAGCAGTCCTACAGGGGTTGATAATTCACCCCTCCACTTT. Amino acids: CASSPTGVDNSPLHF.